This T cell receptor beta chain is drawn from a study of monozygotic twins with inflammatory bowel disease. The CDR3 consists of 12 residues. Germline V gene data show CDR1 as MNHNY and CDR2 as SVGAGI (reference sequence). The input for each TCR library was 3500 ng of total RNA. UMIs containing a 6-nucleotide sample barcode were added via template switching. TCRdb reprocessed the 5' RACE reads; each CDR3 protein has one entry and no DNA is given. Recorded here are around 380,000 distinct CDR3 sequences; the top ten clones represent around 2.5%. The source material was blood. This clonotype was obtained from a human donor with ulcerative colitis or Crohn's disease, or a healthy co-twin of an affected twin (not recorded which). The chain links TRBV6-6 to TRBJ2-1; TCRdb reports TRBD2, a call that lacks DNA to check it against. CDR3 residues: CASSNRATEQFF.